This T cell receptor beta chain stems from a study of radiotherapy plus CTLA-4 blockade in lung cancer. On this clone: The antigen remains unidentified.

The CDR3 length is 16 residues. The germline V gene encodes CDR1 SGHTS and CDR2 YDEGEE. Trimming pared 1 base from V and 0 bases from J, leaving 13 bases between. Broader study findings: Per reports, early blood T cell clone dynamics, plus interferon-beta, forecast response most strongly.

Generated by immunoSEQ multiplex PCR, the TCRdb table keeps only in-frame clones and is missing some. The sample holds some 80,000 clones, 60% to 85% seen once. The clonotype was recovered from a human donor with non-small cell lung cancer whose response to radiotherapy plus ipilimumab could not be evaluated. Some clones in this sample may be carry-over from other donors' samples. The sequencing here drew on peripheral blood, taken from a patient treated with radiotherapy plus ipilimumab. This chain links TRBV5-8 with TRBJ1-1, with D maybe TRBD1 (5 bases). CDR3 protein: CASSLMGGPMNTEAFF. DNA for the CDR3: TGTGCCAGCAGCTTGATGGGGGGTCCAATGAACACTGAAGCTTTCTTT.